Shown below are 3 T cell receptor beta chains from a single sample sequenced in a study of blood T cell repertoires in COVID-19. The method was immunoSEQ multiplex PCR; TCRdb's version includes in-frame clones alone and lacks a portion of them. The data show under 150,000 clones, with more than 65% seen just once and 25% held by the top ten. The sequenced sample consisted of peripheral blood. These receptors all stem from a human donor in a cohort sampled during active COVID-19.

This clone was seen only a few times. The V gene is TRBV2, the J gene TRBJ2-7; 8 nucleotides match TRBD1. Germline lookup yields CDR1 SNHLY and CDR2 FYNNEI. Trimming removed 7 bases from V and 1 base from J; junction bases left unmatched: 3. The CDR3 extends over 13 amino acids. CDR3 in DNA: TGTGCCAGCATACAGGGGGATTCCTACGAGCAGTACTTC. Amino acids: CASIQGDSYEQYF. Full variable domain (missing parts from reference TRBV2 and TRBJ2-7): EPEVTQTPSHQVTQMGQEVILRCVPISNHLYFYWYRQILGQKVEFLVSFYNNEISEKSEIFDDQFSVERPDGSNFTLKIRSTKLEDSAMYFCASIQGDSYEQYFGPGTRLTVT.

In its sample, this clone was seen a few times. This chain joins TRBV5-6 and TRBJ2-6; D unresolved. V was shortened by 7 bases and J by 5 bases, with 7 bases between the two germline ends. The CDR3 runs to 12 residues. The V gene's germline CDR1 is SGHDT and CDR2 YYEEEE. CDR3 bases: TGTGCCAGCGCATGGCGGGCCAACGTCCTGACTTTC. This encodes CASAWRANVLTF.

The chain links TRBV5-1 to TRBJ2-3; 14 nucleotides match TRBD2. The V and J ends lost 2 bases and 6 bases, in that order; junction bases with no gene match: 11. Germline values: CDR1 SGHRS, CDR2 YFSETQ. The CDR3 is 18 residues long. Here the CDR3 DNA reads TGCGCCAGCAGCTTAGAAAGAGGGACTAGCGGGAGAAGGGATACGCAGTATTTT. Translating it yields CASSLERGTSGRRDTQYF.